This T cell receptor beta chain was captured by sequencing in a study of blood T cell repertoires in COVID-19. Study-wide background: Material from acute and convalescent COVID-19 was sourced from the United States, Italy and Spain. In each case, the material was cDNA or gDNA derived from T cells, B-cell-depleted T cells, or PBMCs.

The repertoire was sequenced with immunoSEQ multiplex PCR; TCRdb's copy has only in-frame clones and lacks some. The repertoire consists of 150,000 to 200,000 clones, with 80% to 85% occurring once and the leading ten covering around 15%. Germline V lookup: CDR1 KGHDR, CDR2 SFDVKD. CDR3 length: 15 amino acids. V dropped 2 bases and J dropped 3; count of bases not matched to a gene: 2. What was sequenced was peripheral blood. The source is a woman aged 70 to 79 with COVID-19, enrolled during active disease. The chain joins TRBV24-1 to TRBJ1-3, with 8 bases identical to TRBD1. The CDR3 here is CATSDSQGDGNTIYF. CDR3 nucleotides: TGTGCCACCAGTGATTCACAGGGGGATGGAAACACCATATATTTT.